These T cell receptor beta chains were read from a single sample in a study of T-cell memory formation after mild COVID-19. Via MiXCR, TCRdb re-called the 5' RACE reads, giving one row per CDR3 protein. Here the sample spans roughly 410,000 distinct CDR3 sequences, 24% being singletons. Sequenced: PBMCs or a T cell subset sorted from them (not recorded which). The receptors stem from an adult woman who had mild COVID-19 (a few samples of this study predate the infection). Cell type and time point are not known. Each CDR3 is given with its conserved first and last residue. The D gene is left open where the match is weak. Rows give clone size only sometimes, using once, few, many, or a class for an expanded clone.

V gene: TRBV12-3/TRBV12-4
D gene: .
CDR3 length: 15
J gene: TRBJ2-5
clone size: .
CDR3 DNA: TGTGCCAGCAGCCACCTAAGGTCCGAGGGACAGACCCAGTACTTC
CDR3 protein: CASSHLRSEGQTQYF

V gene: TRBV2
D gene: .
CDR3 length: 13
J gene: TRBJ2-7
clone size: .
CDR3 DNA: TGTGCCAGCAGTGTGACAGGCTTATACGAGCAGTACTTC
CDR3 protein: CASSVTGLYEQYF

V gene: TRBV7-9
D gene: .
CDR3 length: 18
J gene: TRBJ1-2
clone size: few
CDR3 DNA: TGTGCCAGCAGCTTAGCGACGGGGGTACAGGGTTCTAACTATGGCTACACCTTC
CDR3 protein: CASSLATGVQGSNYGYTF

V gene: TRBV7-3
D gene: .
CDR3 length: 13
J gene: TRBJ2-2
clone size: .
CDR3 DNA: TGTGCCAGCAGCTTAACGTCCACCGGGGAGCTGTTTTTT
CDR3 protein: CASSLTSTGELFF

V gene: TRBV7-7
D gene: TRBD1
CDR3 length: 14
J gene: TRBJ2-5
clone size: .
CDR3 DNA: TGTGCCAGCTCGACGGACAGGGGTGGAGAGACCCAGTACTTC
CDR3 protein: CASSTDRGGETQYF

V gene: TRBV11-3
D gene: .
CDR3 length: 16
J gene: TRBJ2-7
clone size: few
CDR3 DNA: TGTGCCAGCAGCTTCGAGGGGACGATATCATCCTACGAGCAGTACTTC
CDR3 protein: CASSFEGTISSYEQYF

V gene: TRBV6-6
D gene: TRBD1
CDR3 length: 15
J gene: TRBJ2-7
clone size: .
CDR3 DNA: TGTGCCAGCAGAGACAAGGGGACAGGGATCTACGAGCAGTACTTC
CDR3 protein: CASRDKGTGIYEQYF

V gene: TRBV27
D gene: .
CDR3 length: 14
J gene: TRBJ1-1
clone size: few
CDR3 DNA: TGTGCCAGCACCCTGTCGGGGGGGAACACTGAAGCTTTCTTT
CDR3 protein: CASTLSGGNTEAFF

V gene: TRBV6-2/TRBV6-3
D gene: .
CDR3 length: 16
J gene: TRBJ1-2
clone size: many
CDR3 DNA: TGTGCCAGCAGGTCATACGCCCTACAGGATCCTCATGGCTACACCTTC
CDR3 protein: CASRSYALQDPHGYTF

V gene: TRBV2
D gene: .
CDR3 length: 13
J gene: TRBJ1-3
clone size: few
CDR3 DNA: TGTGCCAGCATTCCGGGGGTAGGAAACACCATATATTTT
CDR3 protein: CASIPGVGNTIYF

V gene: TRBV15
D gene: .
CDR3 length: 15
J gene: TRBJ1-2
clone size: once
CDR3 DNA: TGTGCCACCAGCAGAGATCTGACCGGGATTGGCGGCTACACCTTC
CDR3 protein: CATSRDLTGIGGYTF

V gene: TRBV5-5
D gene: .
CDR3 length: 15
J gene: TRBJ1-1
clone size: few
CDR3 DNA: TGTGCCAGCAGCCGTACGACAAGTGGGAACACTGAAGCTTTCTTT
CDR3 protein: CASSRTTSGNTEAFF

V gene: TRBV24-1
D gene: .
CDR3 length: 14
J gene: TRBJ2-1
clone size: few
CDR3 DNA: TGTGCCACCAGCTACAGGGGGGGCTACAATGAGCAGTTCTTC
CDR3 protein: CATSYRGGYNEQFF

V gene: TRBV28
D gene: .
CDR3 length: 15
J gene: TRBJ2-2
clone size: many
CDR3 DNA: TGTGCCAGCAGTTTGCCAGGGACGAACACCGGGGAGCTGTTTTTT
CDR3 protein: CASSLPGTNTGELFF

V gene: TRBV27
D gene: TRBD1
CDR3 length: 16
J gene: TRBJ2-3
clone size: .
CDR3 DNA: TGTGCCAGCAGTTTAGGTCCGGGACAGGGGGCAGATACGCAGTATTTT
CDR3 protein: CASSLGPGQGADTQYF

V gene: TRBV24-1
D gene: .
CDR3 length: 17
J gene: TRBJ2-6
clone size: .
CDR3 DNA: TGTGCCACCAGTCGGGCAGGGAACACGGCTGGGGCCAACGTCCTGACTTTC
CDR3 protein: CATSRAGNTAGANVLTF

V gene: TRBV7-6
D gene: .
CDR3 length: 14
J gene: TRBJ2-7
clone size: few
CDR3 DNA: TGTGCCAGCAGCCACGCGGAAGTGGGTTACGAGCAGTACTTC
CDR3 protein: CASSHAEVGYEQYF

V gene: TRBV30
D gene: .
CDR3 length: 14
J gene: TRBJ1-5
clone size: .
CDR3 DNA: TGTGCCTGGAGTGTAAGGGCAAGGGATCAGCCCCAGCATTTT
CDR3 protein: CAWSVRARDQPQHF

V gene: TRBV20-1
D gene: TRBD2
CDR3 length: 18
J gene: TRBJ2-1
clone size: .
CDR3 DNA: TGCAGTGCTAGAGGGCTAGCGGGAGGCCTGGGCTCCTACAATGAGCAGTTCTTC
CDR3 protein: CSARGLAGGLGSYNEQFF

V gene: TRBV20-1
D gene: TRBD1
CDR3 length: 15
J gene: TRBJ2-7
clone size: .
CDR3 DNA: TGCAGTGCTAGAGACCTCCAGGGGGCCCGAAGGGAGCAGTACTTC
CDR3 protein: CSARDLQGARREQYF

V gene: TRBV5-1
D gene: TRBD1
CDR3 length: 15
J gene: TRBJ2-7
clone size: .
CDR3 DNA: TGCGCCAGCAGCGACCGGGACAGGGATTTCTACGAGCAGTACTTC
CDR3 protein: CASSDRDRDFYEQYF

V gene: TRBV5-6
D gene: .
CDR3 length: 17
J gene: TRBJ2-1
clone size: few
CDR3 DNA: TGTGCCAGCAGCTCCAAATACAGGGATTTAAGGTTTGATGAGCAGTTCTTC
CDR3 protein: CASSSKYRDLRFDEQFF

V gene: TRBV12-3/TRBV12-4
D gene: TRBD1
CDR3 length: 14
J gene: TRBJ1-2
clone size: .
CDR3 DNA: TGTGCCAGCAGTTTAGCGCCGGGACAGGAGGGCTACACCTTC
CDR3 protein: CASSLAPGQEGYTF

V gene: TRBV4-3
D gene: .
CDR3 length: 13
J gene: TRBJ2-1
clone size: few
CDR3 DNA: TGCGCCAGCAGCCAGATTAGCGGCGATGAGCAGTTCTTC
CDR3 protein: CASSQISGDEQFF

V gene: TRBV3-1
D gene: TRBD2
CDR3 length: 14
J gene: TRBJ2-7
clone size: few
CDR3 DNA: TGTGCCAGCGCCCGAGCGGGGGGGCCCTACGAGCAGTACTTC
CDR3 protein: CASARAGGPYEQYF

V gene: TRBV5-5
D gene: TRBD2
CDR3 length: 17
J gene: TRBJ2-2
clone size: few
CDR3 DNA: TGTGCCAGCGGATTCGCTACTAGCGGGGTAAACACCGGGGAGCTGTTTTTT
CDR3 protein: CASGFATSGVNTGELFF

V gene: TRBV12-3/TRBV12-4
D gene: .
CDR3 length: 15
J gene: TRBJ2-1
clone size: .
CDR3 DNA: TGTGCCAGCAGTTTATACACCCCCTCCTACAATGAGCAGTTCTTC
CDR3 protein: CASSLYTPSYNEQFF

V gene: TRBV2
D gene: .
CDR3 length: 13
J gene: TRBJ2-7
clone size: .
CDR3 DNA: TGTGCCAGCAGTCCCGACGGGTTCTACGAGCAGTACTTC
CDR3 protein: CASSPDGFYEQYF

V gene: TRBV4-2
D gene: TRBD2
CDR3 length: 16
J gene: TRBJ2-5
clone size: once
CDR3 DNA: TGTGCCAGCAGCCAAGAGGTTGCGGGAGTAGGGGAGACCCAGTACTTC
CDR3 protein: CASSQEVAGVGETQYF

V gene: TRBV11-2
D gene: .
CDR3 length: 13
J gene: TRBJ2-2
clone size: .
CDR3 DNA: TGTGCCAGCAGCGTACAGCAGACCGGGGAGCTGTTTTTT
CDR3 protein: CASSVQQTGELFF

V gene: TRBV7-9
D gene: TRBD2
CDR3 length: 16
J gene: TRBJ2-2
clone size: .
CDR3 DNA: TGTGCCAGCAGCTCTAGCGGCCTGGGAATCACCGGGGAGCTGTTTTTT
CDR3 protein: CASSSSGLGITGELFF

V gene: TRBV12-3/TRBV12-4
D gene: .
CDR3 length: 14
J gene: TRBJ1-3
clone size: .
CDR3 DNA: TGTGCCAGCAGATCGGGGGGGCTCGGAAACACCATATATTTT
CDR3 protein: CASRSGGLGNTIYF

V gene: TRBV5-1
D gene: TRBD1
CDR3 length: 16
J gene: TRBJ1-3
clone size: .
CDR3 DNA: TGCGCCAGCAGCTTTGAGGGGACAGTTATGGGAAACACCATATATTTT
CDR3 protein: CASSFEGTVMGNTIYF

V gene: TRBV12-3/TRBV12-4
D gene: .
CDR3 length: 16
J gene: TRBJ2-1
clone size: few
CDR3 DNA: TGTGCCAGCATTCCCCTCAGCTGGGGGATGAGCAATGAGCAGTTCTTC
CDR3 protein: CASIPLSWGMSNEQFF

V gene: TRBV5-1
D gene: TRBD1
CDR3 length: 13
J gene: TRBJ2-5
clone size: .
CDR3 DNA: TGCGCCAGCAGCTTGATGGGACAGGGTACCCAGTACTTC
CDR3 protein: CASSLMGQGTQYF

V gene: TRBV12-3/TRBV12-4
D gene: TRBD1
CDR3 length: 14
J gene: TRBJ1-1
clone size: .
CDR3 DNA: TGTGCCAGCAGACCGGGACAGGTGAACACTGAAGCTTTCTTT
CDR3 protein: CASRPGQVNTEAFF

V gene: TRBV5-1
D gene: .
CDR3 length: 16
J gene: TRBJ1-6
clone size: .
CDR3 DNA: TGCGCCAGCAGCTTCGACGGGGGACAAGGGTATTCACCCCTCCACTTT
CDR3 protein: CASSFDGGQGYSPLHF

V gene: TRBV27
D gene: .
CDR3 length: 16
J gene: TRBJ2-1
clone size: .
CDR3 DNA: TGTGCCAGCAGTACGTTGGCGGGGCCGCCCTACAATGAGCAGTTCTTC
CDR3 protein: CASSTLAGPPYNEQFF

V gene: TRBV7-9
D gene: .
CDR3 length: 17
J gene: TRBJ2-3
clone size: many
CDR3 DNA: TGTGCCAGCAGCTTAAAGGCACGGCAGGGGCGGACAGATACGCAGTATTTT
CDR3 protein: CASSLKARQGRTDTQYF